These 22 T cell receptor beta chains were all obtained from the same sample, sequenced in a study of T cell changes during pregnancy in multiple sclerosis. Assay: immunoSEQ multiplex PCR; the TCRdb copy retains only in-frame clones and omits some. The sample has roughly 53,000 clones; more than 75% are singletons. The sequences come from CD8+ T cells from peripheral blood mononuclear cells, collected before pregnancy. The source of these receptors is a female donor with multiple sclerosis, enrolled in a pregnancy study.

The rearrangement uses TRBV30 and TRBJ1-5; D is undetermined. This CDR3 has 12 amino acids. Trimming pared 8 bases from V and 5 bases from J, leaving 13 bases between. Per germline, CDR1 GTSNPN and CDR2 SVGIG (reference sequence). The CDR3 loop reads CANRDFDQPQHF. CDR3 in DNA: TGTGCCAACAGAGATTTTGATCAGCCCCAGCATTTT.

This clone was counted between two and nine times. The rearrangement uses TRBV30 and TRBJ1-1; maybe TRBD1 (5 bases). Trimming shortened V by 5 bases and J by 1 base, and 14 bases separated the two germline ends. The CDR3 runs to 14 residues. CDR1 GTSNPN and CDR2 SVGIG come from the germline V gene (reference sequence). The CDR3 is CAWDPGGQNTEAFF. The CDR3 coding sequence is TGTGCCTGGGATCCCGGCGGACAGAACACTGAAGCTTTCTTT.

V is TRBV27 and J is TRBJ2-7; 7 bases are shared with TRBD1. The junction had 9 bases not matched to a gene; V was cut back by 7 bases and J by 3 bases. This CDR3 region has 14 residues. CDR1 is MNHEY, CDR2 SMNVEV, per germline (reference sequence). The CDR3 loop reads CASTWTGRYYEQYF. The CDR3 nucleotides are TGTGCCAGCACCTGGACAGGTCGCTACTACGAGCAGTACTTC.

The chain uses TRBV19 and TRBJ2-7; 13 positions agree with TRBD2. J gave up 2 bases and V 5 bases, and 3 bases lay outside the gene matches. CDR1 LNHDA and CDR2 SQIVND come from the germline V gene (reference sequence). CDR3 length: 15 amino acids. CDR3 protein: CASSQGLAGTYEQYF. CDR3 nucleotide sequence: TGTGCCAGTAGTCAGGGACTAGCGGGGACCTACGAGCAGTACTTC.

V is TRBV4-3 and J is TRBJ2-3, with 12 positions matching TRBD2. J lost 2 bases, V lost 4 bases, and 4 bases had no gene match. The germline gives CDR1 LGHNA, CDR2 YSLEER. The CDR3 runs 16 residues. The CDR3 here is CASSPTSGRFTDTQYF. The CDR3 nucleotides are TGCGCCAGCAGCCCGACTAGCGGGAGATTCACAGATACGCAGTATTTT.

V usage is TRBV7-2 and J usage is TRBJ2-7; 11 bases fit TRBD2. Germline CDR1 and CDR2: SGHTA and FQGNSA. The CDR3 is 15 residues long. After removal of 5 bases from V and 0 bases from J, the junction contained 3 bases not matched to a gene. In DNA, the CDR3 is TGTGCCAGCAGCCCTACTAGCGGGGGCTCCTACGAGCAGTACTTC. Protein: CASSPTSGGSYEQYF.

The chain links TRBV7-6 to TRBJ2-2; D perhaps matches TRBD1 (5 bases). The V end lost 4 bases, the J end lost 5 bases, and 14 bases lay between the germline ends. This CDR3 contains 15 residues. Per germline, CDR1 SGHVS and CDR2 FNYEAQ. CDR3 in amino acids: CASSYGALRTGELFF. For the CDR3, the DNA is TGTGCCAGCAGCTATGGGGCCTTGCGGACCGGGGAGCTGTTTTTT.

For the CDR3, the DNA is TGTGCCTGGAGTCCATACCAGGGCCTGAACACTGAAGCTTTCTTT. Translated, it gives CAWSPYQGLNTEAFF. V usage is TRBV30 and J usage is TRBJ1-1; TRBD1 is a possible D gene (5 bases). The ends were cut back, 2 bases at V and 0 bases at J, with 13 bases in the middle. The CDR3 totals 15 residues. The germline CDR1 and CDR2 sequences are GTSNPN and SVGIG (reference sequence).

The chain is built from TRBV15 and TRBJ1-1; D is perhaps TRBD1 (5 bases). With 0 bases removed from V and 7 bases from J, the gap between germline ends came to 21 bases. The CDR3 consists of 17 residues. Per the germline V gene, CDR1 is LNHNV and CDR2 is YYDKDF (reference sequence). The DNA for the CDR3 is TGTGCCACCAGCAGAGATCCTCCTCCCGGGGGAATGGGTGAAGCTTTCTTT. Amino acid sequence: CATSRDPPPGGMGEAFF.

The rearrangement joins TRBV4-3 to TRBJ2-7; unclear D gene. Germline loops: CDR1 LGHNA, CDR2 YSLEER. The CDR3 runs to 15 residues. V was cut by 0 bases and J by 0 bases, with 9 bases left in between. CDR3: CASSQDPDFSYEQYF. DNA of the CDR3: TGCGCCAGCAGCCAAGATCCCGACTTCTCCTACGAGCAGTACTTC.

The V gene is TRBV2, the J gene TRBJ1-6; D ambiguous. CDR3 length: 15 residues. The germline gives CDR1 SNHLY, CDR2 FYNNEI. V was clipped by 1 base and J by 3 bases, with 7 bases between them. Here the CDR3 DNA reads TGTGCCAGCAGTGAAGAGGAGGGCTATAATTCACCCCTCCACTTT. It is translated as CASSEEEGYNSPLHF.

The chain combines TRBV9 with TRBJ1-1; a weak D match, TRBD1 (5 bases). The CDR3 length is 13 residues. Deletions cut 0 bases from V and 3 bases from J, with 6 bases between. Germline V CDR1 and CDR2: SGDLS, YYNGEE. CDR3 coding DNA: TGTGCCAGCAGCGTAGGACAGTACACTGAAGCTTTCTTT. Amino acid sequence: CASSVGQYTEAFF.

CDR3 in amino acids: CASSKWAVQPQHF. The CDR3 DNA is TGTGCCAGCAGCAAGTGGGCTGTTCAGCCCCAGCATTTT. The genes are TRBV7-2 and TRBJ1-5; D is undetermined. Trimming removed 5 bases at V and 6 bases at J, with 11 bases between. Germline loops: CDR1 SGHTA, CDR2 FQGNSA. The CDR3 contains 13 residues.

This clone occurred once. V and J are TRBV9 and TRBJ2-1; D is unresolved. Trimming took off 0 bases at V and 2 bases at J, with 3 bases between the two ends. Germline CDR1 is SGDLS and CDR2 is YYNGEE. The CDR3 contains 13 residues. CDR3 sequence: CASSVGTYNEQFF. The CDR3 region has the DNA TGTGCCAGCAGCGTAGGTACCTACAATGAGCAGTTCTTC.

V gene TRBV27 combines with J gene TRBJ1-6; maybe TRBD1 (5 bases). From germline, CDR1 is MNHEY and CDR2 SMNVEV (reference sequence). With 3 bases removed from V and 9 bases from J, the gap between germline ends came to 12 bases. The CDR3 is made up of 14 amino acids. CDR3 residues: CASSFSAGPSPLHF. CDR3 nucleotide sequence: TGTGCCAGCAGTTTCAGCGCAGGGCCTTCACCCCTCCACTTT.

The rearrangement links TRBV19 to TRBJ1-1; 7 positions match TRBD1. The CDR3 loop spans 14 amino acids. V shed 4 bases, J shed 2 bases, and the junction held 4 bases outside the gene matches. Germline CDR1 reads LNHDA; CDR2 reads SQIVND (reference sequence). CDR3 in DNA: TGTGCCAGTAGTAGCCAGGGGGAAAACACTGAAGCTTTCTTT. Amino acids: CASSSQGENTEAFF.

The V call is TRBV10-3, the J call TRBJ2-1; 12 bases line up with TRBD2. This CDR3 is 16 amino acids long. V was clipped by 0 bases and J by 13 bases; unmatched bases: 10. Germline CDR1 and CDR2: ENHRY and SYGVKD. DNA for the CDR3: TGTGCCATCAGTGAGTCGACTAGCGGGGGTCTACTGCGTCAGTTCTTC. It yields the protein CAISESTSGGLLRQFF.

CDR3 sequence (DNA): TGTGCCAGCAGCGTAGAGGGGGGGCCGCCAGATACGCAGTATTTT. Amino acid sequence: CASSVEGGPPDTQYF. This chain connects TRBV9 to TRBJ2-3, with D possibly matching TRBD2 (7 bases). The germline gives CDR1 SGDLS, CDR2 YYNGEE. Trimming took off 0 bases at V and 4 bases at J, with 12 bases between the two ends. This CDR3 is 15 amino acids long.

The J gene is TRBJ1-2, the V gene TRBV6-6; a weak D match, TRBD1 (6 bases). CDR1 is MNHNY, CDR2 SVGAGI, per germline (reference sequence). V gave up 5 bases and J gave up 4 bases, with 17 bases separating them. The CDR3 sequence is 15 residues long. CDR3 in amino acids: CASSKQQGSPYGYTF. The DNA for the CDR3 is TGTGCCAGCAGTAAACAACAGGGTAGCCCCTATGGCTACACCTTC.

The gene calls are TRBV11-2 and TRBJ1-2; TRBD1 matches 9 bases. V shed 0 bases and J 7 bases; nucleotides not matched to a gene: 6. Germline V lookup: CDR1 SGHAT, CDR2 FQNNGV. The CDR3 contains 15 residues. CDR3 loop: CASSLDQGQGGGYTF. Written as DNA, the CDR3 is TGTGCCAGCAGCTTAGACCAGGGACAGGGTGGTGGCTACACCTTC.

The chain uses TRBV6-4 and TRBJ2-2; D ambiguous. Germline V gives CDR1 MRHNA, CDR2 SNTAGT. The CDR3 runs to 15 residues. The V and J ends lost 2 bases and 1 base respectively, with 8 bases between them. The CDR3: CASSDGEENTGELFF. The CDR3, as DNA: TGTGCCAGCAGTGACGGAGAGGAGAACACCGGGGAGCTGTTTTTT.

The chain uses TRBV9 and TRBJ1-2; possibly TRBD1 for D (6 bases). CDR1 is SGDLS, CDR2 YYNGEE, per germline. The CDR3 spans 12 residues. Between the trimmed V and J ends, which lost 0 bases and 9 bases, there was a span of 9 bases. This CDR3 reads CASSVGQASYTF. CDR3 nucleotide sequence: TGTGCCAGCAGCGTAGGACAGGCCAGCTACACCTTC.